Listed here are 21 T cell receptor beta chains from one sample, sequenced in a study of human T cells and chemical hapten exposure. Stated time point: pre-sensitization, week 0. Treatment noted: therapeutic diphenylcyclopropenone sensitization with weekly scalp DPC. TCRdb reanalysed the RACE reads using MiXCR and keeps one entry per CDR3 protein. The sample lists under 200,000 distinct CDR3 sequences; around 30% were seen once. Sequenced here: whole blood, sampled in connection with sensitization to the hapten diphenylcyclopropenone (DPC). These TCRs come from a young woman with alopecia areata. Some clones in this sample may be carry-over from other donors' samples.

This clonotype was observed at least ten times. The chain joins TRBV7-8 to TRBJ2-6; D unclear. V lost 5 bases, J lost 2 bases, and 13 bases lay in between. Germline V CDR1 and CDR2: SGHVS, FQNEAQ. The CDR3 runs 16 residues. The CDR3 loop is CASSPPASTGANVLTF. In DNA form, the CDR3 reads TGTGCCAGCAGCCCCCCGGCGAGTACTGGGGCCAACGTCCTGACTTTC.

Ten or more counts support this clonotype. The chain uses TRBV7-3 and TRBJ2-5, with D uncertain. With 2 bases removed from V and 1 base from J, the gap between germline ends came to 5 bases. The CDR3 spans 13 residues. Germline V gene data show CDR1 as SGHTA and CDR2 as FQGTGA. As DNA, the CDR3 is TGTGCCAGCAGCTTATCCCCCCAAGAGACCCAGTACTTC. This gives the protein CASSLSPQETQYF. The variable domain in full, with the rest retrieved from reference TRBV7-3 and TRBJ2-5, is GAGVSQTPSNKVTEKGKYVELRCDPISGHTALYWYRQSLGQGPEFLIYFQGTGAADDSGLPNDRFFAVRPEGSVSTLKIQRTERGDSAVYLCASSLSPQETQYFGPGTRLLVL.

This chain's CDR3 is CASSLGGTSPYNEQFF. CDR3 sequence (DNA): TGTGCCAGCAGTTTAGGGGGGACTAGCCCCTACAATGAGCAGTTCTTC. This sequence joins TRBV28 and TRBJ2-1; 9 nucleotides line up with TRBD2. The V gene end was trimmed by 2 bases and the J gene end by 2 bases; junction bases not matched to a gene: 4. Germline assignment: CDR1 MDHEN and CDR2 SYDVKM. This CDR3 has 16 residues.

V usage is TRBV27 and J usage is TRBJ1-2, with D unresolved. CDR1 is MNHEY, CDR2 SMNVEV, per germline (reference sequence). V was shortened by 6 bases and J by 1 base, with 9 bases between the two germline ends. The CDR3 runs to 13 residues. CDR3 protein: CASRAGNNYGYTF. The DNA for the CDR3 is TGTGCCAGCAGGGCCGGAAATAACTATGGCTACACCTTC.

The gene calls are TRBV9 and TRBJ1-6, with 7 nucleotides matching TRBD1. Germline values: CDR1 SGDLS, CDR2 YYNGEE. The CDR3 has 14 amino acids. V shed 2 bases, J shed 7 bases, and the junction held 3 bases outside the gene matches. The CDR3 spells CASSVLQGNSPLHF. DNA for the CDR3: TGTGCCAGCAGCGTTTTACAGGGGAATTCACCCCTCCACTTT.

This chain uses TRBV28 with TRBJ2-5; D is uncertain. CDR1 is MDHEN and CDR2 is SYDVKM in the germline V gene. The CDR3 is 13 residues long. Trimming stripped 8 bases from V and 0 bases from J, with 10 bases between. The CDR3 loop is CASSSLNQETQYF. In DNA form, the CDR3 reads TGTGCCAGCTCTTCCCTGAACCAAGAGACCCAGTACTTC.

CDR3 DNA: TGTGCCAGCAGGGGTAGCGGCTCCTACAATGAGCAGTTCTTC. Translated, it gives CASRGSGSYNEQFF. The J gene is TRBJ2-1, the V gene TRBV5-4; tentative D call: TRBD2 (6 bases). This CDR3 has 14 amino acids. The V gene's germline CDR1 is SGHNT and CDR2 YYREEE (reference sequence). The germline V and J ends were trimmed by 5 bases and 0 bases, with 9 bases remaining between them. The whole variable domain, filled in from reference TRBV5-4 and TRBJ2-1, reads ETGVTQSPTHLIKTRGQQVTLRCSSQSGHNTVSWYQQALGQGPQFIFQYYREEENGRGNFPPRFSGLQFPNYSSELNVNALELDDSALYLCASRGSGSYNEQFFGPGTRLTVL.

This clonotype was counted between two and nine times. In nucleotides, the CDR3 is TGTGCCAGCAGCCAAGTGCGACAGGGAGCTAACTATGGCTACACCTTC. Translated: CASSQVRQGANYGYTF. This chain joins TRBV4-2 and TRBJ1-2; 7 nucleotides line up with TRBD1. After removal of 1 base from V and 0 bases from J, the junction contained 5 bases not matched to a gene. The V gene's germline CDR1 is LGHNA and CDR2 YNFKEQ. The CDR3 spans 16 residues.

This clonotype was recorded a few times. One end of the junction fails to match germline, which may point to a read error. The chain recombines TRBV18 with TRBJ1-1; D may be TRBD1 (5 bases). The germline gives CDR1 KGHSH, CDR2 LQKENI. This CDR3 contains 11 residues. The CDR3 sequence is CASSPEDSSGF. The CDR3 DNA sequence: TGTGCCAGCTCACCAGAAGACAGCTCGGGATTT. Combining the CDR3 with reference TRBV18 and TRBJ1-1 gives the whole variable domain NAGVMQNPRHLVRRRGQEARLRCSPMKGHSHVYWYRQLPEEGLKFMVYLQKENIIDESGMPKERFSAEFPKEGPSILRIQQVVRGDSAAYFCASSPEDSSGFGQGTRLTVV.

The chain has TRBV19 and TRBJ2-6; D could derive from TRBD1 or TRBD2 (5 bases each). V was trimmed by 8 bases and J by 0 bases, leaving 14 bases between them. The CDR3 has 16 amino acids. Germline lookup yields CDR1 LNHDA and CDR2 SQIVND (reference sequence). CDR3 nucleotide sequence: TGTGCCAGTCGCCTCACCGGGACCTCTGGGGCCAACGTCCTGACTTTC. Protein sequence: CASRLTGTSGANVLTF.

V and J are TRBV29-1 and TRBJ1-1; D remains unclear. The germline V gene has CDR1 SQVTM and CDR2 ANQGSEA. V gave up 7 bases and J gave up 3 bases, with 15 bases separating them. The CDR3 has 13 amino acids. DNA for the CDR3: TGCAGCGCCGAACGGACCAGCTACACTGAAGCTTTCTTT. It is translated as CSAERTSYTEAFF.

This clonotype was seen a handful of times. This chain links TRBV29-1 with TRBJ2-5; 11 bases map to TRBD2. J was trimmed by 4 bases and V by 7 bases; bases with no gene match: 5. The germline gives CDR1 SQVTM, CDR2 ANQGSEA. This CDR3 is 13 amino acids long. The CDR3 DNA is TGCAGCGGGCTGCTAGCGGGAGGAGAGACCCAGTACTTC. Its translation is CSGLLAGGETQYF.

This clonotype has only a few counts. The V gene is TRBV5-8, the J gene TRBJ1-2; TRBD1 is a possible D gene (5 bases). The CDR3 consists of 13 residues. V lost 3 bases, J lost 4 bases, and 10 bases lay in between. Germline V lookup: CDR1 SGHTS, CDR2 YDEGEE. CDR3 nucleotide sequence: TGTGCCAGCAGCTCAGGGTCCTTCTATGGCTACACCTTC. Translating it yields CASSSGSFYGYTF. The variable domain in full, with the rest retrieved from reference TRBV5-8 and TRBJ1-2, is EAGVTQSPTHLIKTRGQQATLRCSPISGHTSVYWYQQALGLGLQFLLWYDEGEERNRGNFPPRFSGRQFPNYSSELNVNALELEDSALYLCASSSGSFYGYTFGSGTRLTVV.

The CDR3 region has the DNA TGTGCCAGCAGTTACGGATTTGGGGGACAGGGTAACGATGAGCAGTTCTTC. Translation: CASSYGFGGQGNDEQFF. This chain links TRBV6-2 or TRBV6-3 with TRBJ2-1; 9 bases are shared with TRBD1. The V segment lost 2 bases and the J segment 8 bases; nucleotides outside the gene matches: 13. The germline gives CDR1 MNHEY, CDR2 SVGEGT. The CDR3 length is 17 residues.

The rearrangement joins TRBV4-3 to TRBJ1-1; D is ambiguous. V was trimmed by 0 bases and J by 4 bases, leaving 12 bases between them. The germline gives CDR1 LGHNA, CDR2 YSLEER. This CDR3 contains 15 residues. The DNA for the CDR3 is TGCGCCAGCAGCCAAGACACGGGGTTTAGCACTGAAGCTTTCTTT. Residues: CASSQDTGFSTEAFF.

The chain has TRBV2 and TRBJ2-2; D uncertain. V was cut by 3 bases and J by 6 bases, with 5 bases left in between. The CDR3 runs 12 residues. The V gene's germline CDR1 is SNHLY and CDR2 FYNNEI. Here the CDR3 DNA reads TGTGCCAGCAGTGAGCCCTCCGGGGAGCTGTTTTTT. This gives the protein CASSEPSGELFF.

V is TRBV6-5 and J is TRBJ1-5; D unresolved. The V end was cut by 0 bases, the J end by 3 bases, with 9 bases between. The CDR3 has 15 amino acids. Germline V gene data show CDR1 as MNHEY and CDR2 as SVGAGI. The CDR3 DNA follows: TGTGCCAGCAGTTACTCATCCGGGAACAATCAGCCCCAGCATTTT. Encoded protein: CASSYSSGNNQPQHF.

This clonotype was recorded a few times. The chain has TRBV28 and TRBJ1-1; 10 bases line up with TRBD1. Germline trimming cut 2 bases from V and 3 bases from J; bases unmatched to any gene: 12. CDR3 size: 18 residues. Germline V lookup: CDR1 MDHEN, CDR2 SYDVKM. The CDR3 sequence: CASSLPTGTGDYYTEAFF. The CDR3 DNA sequence: TGTGCCAGCAGTTTACCCACCGGGACAGGGGACTACTACACTGAAGCTTTCTTT.

The chain couples TRBV6-1 to TRBJ1-5, with D unclear. The CDR3 has 17 amino acids. V gave up 1 base and J gave up 3 bases, with 16 bases separating them. The germline V gene encodes CDR1 MNHNS and CDR2 SASEGT. The CDR3 coding sequence is TGTGCCAGCAGTGAAGGGGTGGGCGGCCTAATCAATCAGCCCCAGCATTTT. It is translated as CASSEGVGGLINQPQHF.

The CDR3 protein is CAWSRQGSNQPQHF. Here the CDR3 DNA reads TGTGCCTGGAGCCGACAGGGGAGCAATCAGCCCCAGCATTTT. This chain uses TRBV30 with TRBJ1-5, with TRBD1 matching 8 bases. CDR1 GTSNPN and CDR2 SVGIG come from the germline V gene (reference sequence). After removal of 3 bases from V and 1 base from J, the junction contained 2 bases not matched to a gene. The CDR3 is 14 residues long.

The V call is TRBV12-3 or TRBV12-4, the J call TRBJ2-2, with D tentatively TRBD1 or TRBD2 (6 bases each). There are 15 residues in the CDR3. V lost 7 bases and J 4 bases, leaving 16 bases between the germline ends. CDR3 residues: CASTGAARPTGELFF. In DNA form, the CDR3 reads TGTGCCAGCACGGGGGCGGCTAGACCCACCGGGGAGCTGTTTTTT.